Each of the 19 T cell receptor beta chains below was sequenced from the same sample in a study of cytotoxic CD8 clonotypes in ibrutinib-treated CLL. Here immunoSEQ multiplex PCR was the method, and the copy in TCRdb shows in-frame clones only, minus some. The profile covers about 50,000 clones, with approximately 50% appearing a single time and around a third taken by the ten largest. Source: PBMCs, taken after 12 months of ibrutinib treatment. The receptors were gathered from a human donor with chronic lymphocytic leukemia.

This clone was observed a few times. The rearrangement uses TRBV6-1 and TRBJ2-3; no clear D gene. The CDR3 length is 15 residues. The germline gives CDR1 MNHNS, CDR2 SASEGT. Trimming stripped 4 bases from V and 2 bases from J, with 13 bases between. This CDR3 is CASSATRPYTDTQYF. Here the CDR3 DNA reads TGTGCCAGCAGTGCCACCCGACCTTACACAGATACGCAGTATTTT.

This clone was seen more than once but under ten times. The chain combines TRBV5-1 with TRBJ2-7, with D hard to call. Trimming took off 0 bases at V and 0 bases at J, with 7 bases between the two ends. Per the germline V gene, CDR1 is SGHRS and CDR2 is YFSETQ. The CDR3 is made up of 14 amino acids. CDR3 sequence: CASSLAADSYEQYF. The CDR3 DNA sequence: TGCGCCAGCAGCTTGGCGGCGGACTCCTACGAGCAGTACTTC.

This clone was seen a handful of times. The rearrangement links TRBV27 to TRBJ2-3, with TRBD2 identical over 14 bases. The J segment lost 3 bases and the V segment lost 2 bases, leaving 4 bases of the junction unmatched. This CDR3 region has 17 residues. Germline V gives CDR1 MNHEY, CDR2 SMNVEV (reference sequence). The CDR3 spells CASSLETSGRATDTQYF. Here the CDR3 DNA reads TGTGCCAGCAGTTTAGAGACTAGCGGGAGGGCAACAGATACGCAGTATTTT.

The rearrangement uses TRBV18 and TRBJ2-6; 8 nucleotides align to TRBD2. Germline V gene lookup returns CDR1 KGHSH and CDR2 LQKENI. V lost 6 bases to trimming and J lost 1 base; unmatched junction nucleotides: 2. The CDR3 spans 15 residues. CDR3 protein: CASSPGGSGANVLTF. The CDR3 DNA reads as TGTGCCAGCTCCCCGGGGGGGTCTGGGGCCAACGTCCTGACTTTC.

The rearrangement links TRBV29-1 to TRBJ2-2; 10 bases map to TRBD2. V was pared by 3 bases and J by 3 bases, with 7 bases of the junction left unmatched. This CDR3 spans 16 amino acids. CDR1 is SQVTM, CDR2 ANQGSEA, per germline. The CDR3 DNA reads as TGCAGCGTTGAGGAACCTAGCGGGAGACACACCGGGGAGCTGTTTTTT. It yields the protein CSVEEPSGRHTGELFF.

V is TRBV7-8 and J is TRBJ2-7, with D perhaps TRBD1 or TRBD2 (5 bases each). From germline, CDR1 is SGHVS and CDR2 FQNEAQ. CDR3 size: 14 residues. V was clipped by 5 bases and J by 0 bases, with 11 bases between them. CDR3 DNA: TGTGCCAGCAGCCCAAGGGACGACTCCTACGAGCAGTACTTC. Translating it yields CASSPRDDSYEQYF.

The chain is built from TRBV11-3 and TRBJ1-1; D might be TRBD1 (5 bases). V shed 7 bases and J shed 3 bases, with 27 bases lying between them. Looked up from germline, CDR1 is SGHNT and CDR2 is YENEEA. There are 18 residues in the CDR3. CDR3 sequence: CASTLGRSFGLGDTEAFF. CDR3 nucleotide sequence: TGTGCCAGCACCCTGGGCAGAAGCTTTGGCTTAGGGGACACTGAAGCTTTCTTT.

This clone has only one observation. The chain recombines TRBV28 with TRBJ2-7; D might be TRBD2 (6 bases). Between the trimmed V and J ends, which lost 5 bases and 4 bases, there was a span of 15 bases. This CDR3 is built from 14 residues. Germline values: CDR1 MDHEN, CDR2 SYDVKM. The CDR3 sequence: CASSPPEGVYEQYF. The CDR3 bases are TGTGCCAGCAGTCCCCCGGAGGGTGTTTACGAGCAGTACTTC.

This clone has a handful of counts. This chain links TRBV19 with TRBJ2-3; TRBD1 is a possible D gene (5 bases). The CDR3 consists of 14 residues. Germline loops: CDR1 LNHDA, CDR2 SQIVND (reference sequence). The germline V and J ends were trimmed by 0 bases and 2 bases, with 6 bases remaining between them. CDR3 amino acids: CASSIDRDTDTQYF. In nucleotides, the CDR3 is TGTGCCAGTAGTATAGACAGGGACACAGATACGCAGTATTTT. Full variable domain (outside the CDR3, taken from reference TRBV19 and TRBJ2-3): DGGITQSPKYLFRKEGQNVTLSCEQNLNHDAMYWYRQDPGQGLRLIYYSQIVNDFQKGDIAEGYSVSREKKESFPLTVTSAQKNPTAFYLCASSIDRDTDTQYFGPGTRLTVL.

V is TRBV7-2 and J is TRBJ2-2; the D is unclear. The V end lost 4 bases, the J end lost 8 bases, and 8 bases lay between the germline ends. The CDR3 spans 12 residues. CDR1 SGHTA and CDR2 FQGNSA come from the germline V gene. The DNA of the CDR3 is TGTGCCAGCAGCTGGGTTTCTGGGGAGCTGTTTTTT. Translation gives CASSWVSGELFF.

There are a few counts of this clone. This chain uses TRBV5-4 with TRBJ1-4, with 7 bases fitting TRBD1. This CDR3 region has 14 residues. The trim removed 4 bases at V and 8 bases at J, leaving 8 bases unmatched. Germline values: CDR1 SGHNT, CDR2 YYREEE (reference sequence). This chain's CDR3 is CASSQGEGGEKLFF. The CDR3 region has the DNA TGTGCCAGCAGCCAGGGGGAGGGAGGAGAAAAACTGTTTTTT.

The gene calls are TRBV27 and TRBJ2-1, with 7 positions matching TRBD1. This CDR3 comprises 13 residues. V lost 6 bases to trimming and J lost 2 bases; unmatched junction nucleotides: 1. Germline CDR1 and CDR2: MNHEY and SMNVEV (reference sequence). The CDR3 nucleotides are TGTGCCAGCAGGACAGGGACCTACAATGAGCAGTTCTTC. Protein: CASRTGTYNEQFF.

This clone was counted only a few times. The chain couples TRBV19 to TRBJ1-5; no reliable D call. The V gene's germline CDR1 is LNHDA and CDR2 SQIVND (reference sequence). The V and J ends lost 3 bases and 7 bases respectively, with 7 bases between them. The CDR3 consists of 12 residues. CDR3 DNA sequence: TGTGCCAGTAGTATTCCCTGGCAGCCCCAGCATTTT. This sequence encodes CASSIPWQPQHF.

V usage is TRBV30 and J usage is TRBJ2-1; no clear D. CDR3 length equals 11 residues. V was shortened by 5 bases and J by 6 bases, with 8 bases between the two germline ends. Germline CDR1 GTSNPN, CDR2 SVGIG (reference sequence). The CDR3 loop reads CAWEHTNEQFF. DNA of the CDR3: TGTGCCTGGGAACACACCAATGAGCAGTTCTTC.

In this sample, this clone turned up many times. At one end the junction does not follow the germline gene, possibly because of a read error. The V gene is TRBV5-6, the J gene TRBJ1-2; no reliable D call. CDR3 length: 16 amino acids. Germline lookup yields CDR1 SGHDT and CDR2 YYEEEE. CDR3 nucleotides: TGTGCCAGCGGCTTGAAGTTGACCGAGAGAGCGCAGGGCTACACCTTC. Amino acids: CASGLKLTERAQGYTF.

This clone occurred a few times. The CDR3 here is CATILGGVLGYQPQHF. CDR3 bases: TGTGCCACGATTCTCGGGGGGGTGCTAGGGTATCAGCCCCAGCATTTT. This sequence joins TRBV28 and TRBJ1-5; D might be TRBD1 (5 bases). V lost 10 bases, J lost 5 bases, and 24 bases lay in between. The CDR3 has 16 residues. Germline V gene lookup returns CDR1 MDHEN and CDR2 SYDVKM.

At least ten counts were recorded for this clone. The rearrangement links TRBV4-2 to TRBJ2-7; a possible D gene is TRBD2 (6 bases). Germline V lookup: CDR1 LGHNA, CDR2 YNFKEQ. V lost 4 bases and J 0 bases, leaving 19 bases between the germline ends. The CDR3 is made up of 17 amino acids. CDR3 DNA: TGTGCCAGCAGCCCAGAAATCGGGAGCCCCCTCTCCTACGAGCAGTACTTC. It translates to CASSPEIGSPLSYEQYF.

The chain joins TRBV18 to TRBJ2-1; 11 positions match TRBD2. Looked up from germline, CDR1 is KGHSH and CDR2 is LQKENI. The CDR3 consists of 15 residues. V trimming: 3 bases; J trimming: 2 bases; junction bases outside the gene matches: 0. The CDR3 spells CASSPTSGTYNEQFF. CDR3 nucleotide sequence: TGTGCCAGCTCACCGACTAGCGGGACCTACAATGAGCAGTTCTTC.

This chain joins TRBV5-1 and TRBJ2-7, with 9 bases fitting TRBD1. The germline V gene encodes CDR1 SGHRS and CDR2 YFSETQ. The junction had 14 bases not matched to a gene; V was cut back by 4 bases and J by 12 bases. This CDR3 is 14 amino acids long. The CDR3 DNA reads as TGCGCCAGCAGCCCAAACCCCGGGACAGGGTTTCCGTACTTC. It is translated as CASSPNPGTGFPYF.